This T cell receptor beta chain was observed in a study of cytomegalovirus exposure and HLA in healthy donors. The overall study: There were 88 million or so unique TCRs (from HLA-typed donors) in an early data release. Broader study findings: Across donors, most TCRs were seen rarely, yet some public ones were widespread.

Germline values: CDR1 MNHEY, CDR2 SVGAGI. Trimming removed 6 bases at V and 0 bases at J, with 6 bases between. The CDR3 has 13 amino acids. PCR involved 60 Vbeta and 13 Jbeta primers. Clones were sequenced by immunoSEQ multiplex PCR, and TCRdb holds only the in-frame ones, with some missing. The sample shows about 130,000 clones, about three quarters of them seen only once. This clone was counted only a few times. Its antigen is not identified. This sequence joins TRBV6-5 and TRBJ1-5, with no clear D. The sample taken for sequencing was PBMCs. This receptor was obtained from a human donor in good health. Written as DNA, the CDR3 is TGTGCCAGCAGGGAGGGTAGCAATCAGCCCCAGCATTTT. Translated: CASREGSNQPQHF.